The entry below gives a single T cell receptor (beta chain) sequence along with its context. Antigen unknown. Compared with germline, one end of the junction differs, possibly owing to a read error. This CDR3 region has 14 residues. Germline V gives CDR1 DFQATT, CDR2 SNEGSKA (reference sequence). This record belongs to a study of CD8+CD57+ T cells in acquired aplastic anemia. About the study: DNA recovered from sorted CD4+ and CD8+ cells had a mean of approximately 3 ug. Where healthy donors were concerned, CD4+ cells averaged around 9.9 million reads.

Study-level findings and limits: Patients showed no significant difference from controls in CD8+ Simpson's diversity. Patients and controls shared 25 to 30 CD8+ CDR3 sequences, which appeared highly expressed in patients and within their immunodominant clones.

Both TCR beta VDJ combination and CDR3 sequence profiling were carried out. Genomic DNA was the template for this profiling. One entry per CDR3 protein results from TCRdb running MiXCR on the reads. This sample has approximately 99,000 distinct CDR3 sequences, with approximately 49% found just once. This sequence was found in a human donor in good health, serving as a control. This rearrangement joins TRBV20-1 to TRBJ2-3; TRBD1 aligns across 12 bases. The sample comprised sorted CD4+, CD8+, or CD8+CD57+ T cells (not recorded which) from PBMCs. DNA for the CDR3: TGCAGTGCTAGCGGGGACAGGGGGCGAGATACGCGGTATTTT. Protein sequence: CSASGDRGRDTRYF.